The T cell receptor beta chain under discussion was sequenced for a study of T cells in Graves' hyperthyroidism and ophthalmopathy. The CDR3 totals 13 residues. Trimming pared 4 bases from V and 5 bases from J, leaving 11 bases between. Germline-derived CDR1 and CDR2 are LNHDA and SQIVND (reference sequence). There were TCR beta CDR3 regions amplified from RNA transcripts. TCR CDR3 underwent first-round RT-PCR with the HTBI primer set. MiXCR, applied by TCRdb to the multiplex PCR reads, yields one record per CDR3 protein. The data show around 600,000 distinct CDR3 sequences, 45% seen once. Study outcomes and limitations: Most thyroid clonotypes expanded above 0.001 were also detected in blood. Separating ophthalmopathy from stable hyperthyroidism was achieved by a 13 V-J model.

Patients were excluded for uncontrolled infection, other autoimmune disease, pregnancy or lactation. Diagnoses were made from clinical symptoms, serum measures (thyroxine and TRAb), thyroid ultrasound and orbital computed tomography. To note about this clonotype: What it binds is not known.

This clonotype originated in an adult man with Graves' disease, either hyperthyroidism or ophthalmopathy (not recorded which). This chain uses TRBV19 with TRBJ2-5; TRBD1 is a possible D gene (5 bases). The sequencing sample was made of peripheral blood or thyroid tissue (not recorded which). For the CDR3, the DNA is TGTGCCAGTAGTACCAAGGGGCAGGAGACCCAGTACTTC. Translation: CASSTKGQETQYF.